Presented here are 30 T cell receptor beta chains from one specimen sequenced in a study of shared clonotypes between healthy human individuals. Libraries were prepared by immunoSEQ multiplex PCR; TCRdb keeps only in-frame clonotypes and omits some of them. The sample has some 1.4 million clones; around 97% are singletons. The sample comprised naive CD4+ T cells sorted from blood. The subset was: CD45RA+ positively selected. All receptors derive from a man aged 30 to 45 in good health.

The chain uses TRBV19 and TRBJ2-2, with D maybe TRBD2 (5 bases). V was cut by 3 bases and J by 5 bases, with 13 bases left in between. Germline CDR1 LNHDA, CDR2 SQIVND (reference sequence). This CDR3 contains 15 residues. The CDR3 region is CASSITAGVTGELFF. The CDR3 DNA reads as TGTGCCAGTAGTATCACCGCCGGGGTAACCGGGGAGCTGTTTTTT.

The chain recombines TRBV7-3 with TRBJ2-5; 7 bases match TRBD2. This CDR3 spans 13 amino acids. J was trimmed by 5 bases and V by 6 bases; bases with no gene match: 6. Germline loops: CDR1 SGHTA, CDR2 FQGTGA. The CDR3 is CASRGEGAETQYF. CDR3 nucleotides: TGTGCCAGCAGAGGGGAGGGTGCCGAGACCCAGTACTTC.

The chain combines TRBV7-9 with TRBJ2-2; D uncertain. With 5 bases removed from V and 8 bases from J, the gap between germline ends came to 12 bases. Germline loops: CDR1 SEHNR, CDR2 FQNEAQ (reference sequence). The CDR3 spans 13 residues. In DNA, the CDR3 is TGTGCCAGCAGCCCCCACCTGGGAGGGGAGCTGTTTTTT. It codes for CASSPHLGGELFF.

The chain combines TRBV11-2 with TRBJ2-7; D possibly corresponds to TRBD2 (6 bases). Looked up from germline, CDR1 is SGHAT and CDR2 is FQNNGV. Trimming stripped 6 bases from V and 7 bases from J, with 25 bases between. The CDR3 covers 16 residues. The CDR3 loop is CASRHSGGLTTGEQYF. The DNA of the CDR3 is TGTGCCAGCAGACACTCAGGCGGACTAACAACCGGAGAGCAGTACTTC.

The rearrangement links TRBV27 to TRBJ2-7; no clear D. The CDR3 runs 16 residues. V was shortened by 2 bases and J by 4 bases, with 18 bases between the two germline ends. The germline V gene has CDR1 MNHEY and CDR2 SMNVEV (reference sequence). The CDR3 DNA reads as TGTGCCAGCAGTTTAAAGGTAGGGCGGACCCTTTACGAGCAGTACTTC. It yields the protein CASSLKVGRTLYEQYF.

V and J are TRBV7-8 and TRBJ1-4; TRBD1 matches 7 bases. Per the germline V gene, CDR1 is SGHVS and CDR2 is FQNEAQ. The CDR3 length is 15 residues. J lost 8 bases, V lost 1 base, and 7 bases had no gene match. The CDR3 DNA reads TGTGCCAGCAGCTTAGGTGGGACAGCGGCGGAAAAACTGTTTTTT. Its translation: CASSLGGTAAEKLFF.

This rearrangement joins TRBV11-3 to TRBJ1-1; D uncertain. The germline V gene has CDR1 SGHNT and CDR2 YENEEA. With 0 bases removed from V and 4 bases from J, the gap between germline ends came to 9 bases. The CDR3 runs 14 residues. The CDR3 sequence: CASSLDGSSTEAFF. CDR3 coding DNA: TGTGCCAGCAGCTTAGATGGCTCTAGCACTGAAGCTTTCTTT.

CDR3 region: CASSLERQGLPNTGELFF. CDR3 DNA sequence: TGTGCCAGCAGTTTAGAACGGCAGGGGCTCCCGAACACCGGGGAGCTGTTTTTT. The V and J genes are TRBV27 and TRBJ2-2, with D possibly being TRBD1 (6 bases). Trimming stripped 2 bases from V and 0 bases from J, with 16 bases between. Germline V CDR1 and CDR2: MNHEY, SMNVEV (reference sequence). This CDR3 contains 18 residues.

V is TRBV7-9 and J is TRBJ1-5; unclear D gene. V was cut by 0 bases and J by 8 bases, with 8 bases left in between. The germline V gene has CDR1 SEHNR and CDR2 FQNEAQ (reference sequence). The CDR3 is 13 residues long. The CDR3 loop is CASSLAGLEPQHF. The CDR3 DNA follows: TGTGCCAGCAGCTTAGCAGGGTTAGAGCCCCAGCATTTT.

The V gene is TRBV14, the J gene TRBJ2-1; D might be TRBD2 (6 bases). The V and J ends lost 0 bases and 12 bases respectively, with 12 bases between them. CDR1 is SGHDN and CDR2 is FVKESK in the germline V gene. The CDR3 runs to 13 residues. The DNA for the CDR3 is TGTGCCAGCAGCCAAGAGCTAGCGCTCGTGCAGTTCTTC. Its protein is CASSQELALVQFF.

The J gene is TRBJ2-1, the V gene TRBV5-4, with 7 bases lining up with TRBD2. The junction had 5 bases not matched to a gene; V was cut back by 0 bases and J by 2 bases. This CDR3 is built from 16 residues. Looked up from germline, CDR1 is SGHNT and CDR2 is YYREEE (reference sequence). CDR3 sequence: CASSLGRENPYNEQFF. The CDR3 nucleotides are TGTGCCAGCAGCTTGGGGCGGGAGAACCCCTACAATGAGCAGTTCTTC.

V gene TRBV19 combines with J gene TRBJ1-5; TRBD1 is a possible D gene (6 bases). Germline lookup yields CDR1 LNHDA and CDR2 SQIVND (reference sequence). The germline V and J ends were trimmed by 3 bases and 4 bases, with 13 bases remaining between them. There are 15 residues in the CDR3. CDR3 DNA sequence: TGTGCCAGTAGTATTGGGGGCTATCGGAATCAGCCCCAGCATTTT. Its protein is CASSIGGYRNQPQHF.

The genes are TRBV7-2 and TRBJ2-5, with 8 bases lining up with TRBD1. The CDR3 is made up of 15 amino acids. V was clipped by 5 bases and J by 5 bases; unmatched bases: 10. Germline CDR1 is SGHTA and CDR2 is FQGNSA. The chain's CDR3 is CASSPTGVPRETQYF. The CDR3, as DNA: TGTGCCAGCAGCCCGACAGGGGTCCCACGGGAGACCCAGTACTTC.

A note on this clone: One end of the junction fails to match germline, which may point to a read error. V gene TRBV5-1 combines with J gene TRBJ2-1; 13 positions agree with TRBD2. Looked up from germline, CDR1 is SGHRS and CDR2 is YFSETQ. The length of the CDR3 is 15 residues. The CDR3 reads CASSFTSGTSGELVF. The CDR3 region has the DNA TGCGCCAGCAGCTTCACTTCCGGGACTAGCGGGGAGCTGGTCTTC. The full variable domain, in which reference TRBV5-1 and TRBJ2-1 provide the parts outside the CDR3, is KAGVTQTPRYLIKTRGQQVTLSCSPISGHRSVSWYQQTPGQGLQFLFEYFSETQRNKGNFPGRFSGRQFSNSRSEMNVSTLELGDSALYLCASSFTSGTSGELVFGPGTRLTVL.

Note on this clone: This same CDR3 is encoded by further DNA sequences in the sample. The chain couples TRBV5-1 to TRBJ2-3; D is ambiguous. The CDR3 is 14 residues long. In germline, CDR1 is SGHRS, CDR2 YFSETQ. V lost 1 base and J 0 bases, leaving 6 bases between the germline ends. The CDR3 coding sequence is TGCGCCAGCAGCTTGTCCGAGAGCACAGATACGCAGTATTTT. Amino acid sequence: CASSLSESTDTQYF. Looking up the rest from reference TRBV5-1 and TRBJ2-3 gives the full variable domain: KAGVTQTPRYLIKTRGQQVTLSCSPISGHRSVSWYQQTPGQGLQFLFEYFSETQRNKGNFPGRFSGRQFSNSRSEMNVSTLELGDSALYLCASSLSESTDTQYFGPGTRLTVL.

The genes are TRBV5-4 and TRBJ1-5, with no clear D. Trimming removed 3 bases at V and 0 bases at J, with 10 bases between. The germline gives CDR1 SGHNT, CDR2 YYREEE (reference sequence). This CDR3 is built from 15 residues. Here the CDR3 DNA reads TGTGCCAGCAGCTCGGACGGATATAGCAATCAGCCCCAGCATTTT. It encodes CASSSDGYSNQPQHF.

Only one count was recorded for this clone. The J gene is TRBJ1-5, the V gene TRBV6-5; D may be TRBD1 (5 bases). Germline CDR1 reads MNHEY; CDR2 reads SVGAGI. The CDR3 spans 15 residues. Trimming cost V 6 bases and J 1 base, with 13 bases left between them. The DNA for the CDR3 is TGTGCCAGCAGCTCCTTGGGGGGGAGCAATCAGCCCCAGCATTTT. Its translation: CASSSLGGSNQPQHF.

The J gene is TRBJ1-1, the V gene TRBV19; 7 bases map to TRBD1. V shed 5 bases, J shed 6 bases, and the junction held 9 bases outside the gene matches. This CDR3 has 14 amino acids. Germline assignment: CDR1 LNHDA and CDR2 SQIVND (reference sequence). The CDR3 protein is CASSVSNRGAEAFF. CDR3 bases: TGTGCCAGTAGTGTATCGAACAGGGGTGCTGAAGCTTTCTTT.

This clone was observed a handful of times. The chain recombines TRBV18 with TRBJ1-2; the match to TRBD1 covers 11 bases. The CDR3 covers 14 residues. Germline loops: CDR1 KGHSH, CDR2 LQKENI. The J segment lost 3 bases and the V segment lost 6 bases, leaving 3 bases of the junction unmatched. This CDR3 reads CASSRDRGDYGYTF. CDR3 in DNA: TGTGCCAGCTCCCGGGACAGGGGGGACTATGGCTACACCTTC.

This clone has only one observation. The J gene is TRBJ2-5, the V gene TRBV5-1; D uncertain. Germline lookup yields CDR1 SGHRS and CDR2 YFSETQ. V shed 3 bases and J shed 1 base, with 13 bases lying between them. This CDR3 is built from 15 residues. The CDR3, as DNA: TGCGCCAGCAGCTGGCGGATGGGTTTCCAAGAGACCCAGTACTTC. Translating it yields CASSWRMGFQETQYF.

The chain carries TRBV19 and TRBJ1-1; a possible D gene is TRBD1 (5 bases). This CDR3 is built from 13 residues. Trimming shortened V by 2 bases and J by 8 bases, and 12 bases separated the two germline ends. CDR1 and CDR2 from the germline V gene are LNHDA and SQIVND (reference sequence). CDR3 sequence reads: CASSINVDREAFF. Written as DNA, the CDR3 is TGTGCCAGTAGTATAAATGTTGACAGAGAAGCTTTCTTT.

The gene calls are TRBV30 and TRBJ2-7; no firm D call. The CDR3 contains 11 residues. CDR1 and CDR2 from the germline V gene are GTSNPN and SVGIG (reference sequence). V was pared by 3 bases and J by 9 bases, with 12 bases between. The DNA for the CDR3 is TGTGCCTGGAGGTTACCCCTATGGCAGTACTTC. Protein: CAWRLPLWQYF.

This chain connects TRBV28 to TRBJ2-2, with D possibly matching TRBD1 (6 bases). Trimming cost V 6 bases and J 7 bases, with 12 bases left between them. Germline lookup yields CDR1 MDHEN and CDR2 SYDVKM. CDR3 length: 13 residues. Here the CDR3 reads CASREQGIGELFF. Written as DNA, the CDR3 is TGTGCCAGCAGGGAACAGGGAATCGGGGAGCTGTTTTTT.

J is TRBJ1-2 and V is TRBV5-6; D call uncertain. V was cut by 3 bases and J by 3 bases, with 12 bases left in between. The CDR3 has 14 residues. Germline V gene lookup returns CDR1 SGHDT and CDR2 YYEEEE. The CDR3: CASSSEGAHYGYTF. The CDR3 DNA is TGTGCCAGCAGCTCCGAGGGCGCCCACTATGGCTACACCTTC.

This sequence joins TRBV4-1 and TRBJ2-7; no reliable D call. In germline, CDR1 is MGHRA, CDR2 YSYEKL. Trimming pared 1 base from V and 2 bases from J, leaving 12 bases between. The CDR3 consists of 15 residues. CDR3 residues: CASSQGVVVTYEQYF. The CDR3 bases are TGCGCCAGCAGCCAAGGAGTAGTGGTCACCTACGAGCAGTACTTC.

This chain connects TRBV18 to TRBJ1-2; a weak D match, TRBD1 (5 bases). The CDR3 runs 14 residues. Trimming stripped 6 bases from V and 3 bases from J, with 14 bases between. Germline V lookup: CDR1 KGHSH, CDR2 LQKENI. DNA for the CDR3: TGTGCCAGCTCCGACAGCCGGTCAGACTATGGCTACACCTTC. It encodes CASSDSRSDYGYTF.

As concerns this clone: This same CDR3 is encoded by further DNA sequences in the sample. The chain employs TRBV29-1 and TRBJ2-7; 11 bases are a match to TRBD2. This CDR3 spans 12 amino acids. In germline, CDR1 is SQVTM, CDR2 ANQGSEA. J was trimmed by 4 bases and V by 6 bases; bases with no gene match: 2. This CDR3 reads CSVGTSGYEQYF. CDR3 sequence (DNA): TGCAGCGTGGGGACTAGCGGATACGAGCAGTACTTC.

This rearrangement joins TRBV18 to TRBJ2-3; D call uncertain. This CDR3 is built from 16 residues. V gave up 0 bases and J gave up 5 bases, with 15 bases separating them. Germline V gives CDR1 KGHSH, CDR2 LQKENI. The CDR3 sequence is CASSPPSLPWGDTQYF. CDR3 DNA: TGTGCCAGCTCACCACCCTCACTCCCCTGGGGAGATACGCAGTATTTT.

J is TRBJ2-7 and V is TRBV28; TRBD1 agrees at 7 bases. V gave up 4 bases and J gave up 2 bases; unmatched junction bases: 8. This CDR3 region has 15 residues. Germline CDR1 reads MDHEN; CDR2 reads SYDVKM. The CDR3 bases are TGTGCCAGCAGTTCCACGGGACAGAAACCCTACGAGCAGTACTTC. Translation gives CASSSTGQKPYEQYF.

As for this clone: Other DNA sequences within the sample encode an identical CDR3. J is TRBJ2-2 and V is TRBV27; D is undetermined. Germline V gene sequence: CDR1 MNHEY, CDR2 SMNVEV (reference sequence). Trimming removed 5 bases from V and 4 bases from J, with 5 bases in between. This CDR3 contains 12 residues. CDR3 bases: TGTGCCAGCAGTCGACCCACCGGGGAGCTGTTTTTT. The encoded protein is CASSRPTGELFF.